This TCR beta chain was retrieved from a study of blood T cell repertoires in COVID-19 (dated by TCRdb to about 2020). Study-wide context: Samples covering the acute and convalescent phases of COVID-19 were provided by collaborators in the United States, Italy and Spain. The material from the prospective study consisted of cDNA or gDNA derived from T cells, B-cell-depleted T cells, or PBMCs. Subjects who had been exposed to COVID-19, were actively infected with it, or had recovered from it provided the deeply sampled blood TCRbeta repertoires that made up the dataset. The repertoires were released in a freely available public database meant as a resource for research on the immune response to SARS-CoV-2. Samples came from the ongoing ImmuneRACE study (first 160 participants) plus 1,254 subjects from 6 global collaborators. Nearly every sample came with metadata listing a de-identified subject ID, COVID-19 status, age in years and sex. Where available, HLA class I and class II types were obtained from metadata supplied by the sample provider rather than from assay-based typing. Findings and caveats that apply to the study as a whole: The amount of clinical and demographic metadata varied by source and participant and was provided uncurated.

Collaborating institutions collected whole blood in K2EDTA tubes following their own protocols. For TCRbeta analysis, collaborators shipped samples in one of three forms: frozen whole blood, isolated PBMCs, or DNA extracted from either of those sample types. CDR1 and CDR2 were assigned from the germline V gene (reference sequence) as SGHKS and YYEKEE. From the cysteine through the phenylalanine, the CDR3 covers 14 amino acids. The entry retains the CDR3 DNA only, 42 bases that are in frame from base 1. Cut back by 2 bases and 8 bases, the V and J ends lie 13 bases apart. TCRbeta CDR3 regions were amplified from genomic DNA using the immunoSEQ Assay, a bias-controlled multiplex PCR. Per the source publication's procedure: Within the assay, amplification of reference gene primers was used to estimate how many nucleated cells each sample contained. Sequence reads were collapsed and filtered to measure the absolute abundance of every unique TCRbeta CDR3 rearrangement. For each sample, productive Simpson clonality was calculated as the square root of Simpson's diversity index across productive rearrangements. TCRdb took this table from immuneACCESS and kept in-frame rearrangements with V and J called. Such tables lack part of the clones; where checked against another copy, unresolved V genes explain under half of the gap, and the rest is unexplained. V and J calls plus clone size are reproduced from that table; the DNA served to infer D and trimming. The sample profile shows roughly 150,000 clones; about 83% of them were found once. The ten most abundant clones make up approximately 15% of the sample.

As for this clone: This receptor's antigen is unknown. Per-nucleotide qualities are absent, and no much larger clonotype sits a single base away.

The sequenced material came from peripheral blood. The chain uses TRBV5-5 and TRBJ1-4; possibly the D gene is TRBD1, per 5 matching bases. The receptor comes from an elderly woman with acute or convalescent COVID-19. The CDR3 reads CASSLQESYEKLFF. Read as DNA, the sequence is TGTGCCAGCAGCTTACAGGAGAGTTACGAAAAACTGTTTTTT.